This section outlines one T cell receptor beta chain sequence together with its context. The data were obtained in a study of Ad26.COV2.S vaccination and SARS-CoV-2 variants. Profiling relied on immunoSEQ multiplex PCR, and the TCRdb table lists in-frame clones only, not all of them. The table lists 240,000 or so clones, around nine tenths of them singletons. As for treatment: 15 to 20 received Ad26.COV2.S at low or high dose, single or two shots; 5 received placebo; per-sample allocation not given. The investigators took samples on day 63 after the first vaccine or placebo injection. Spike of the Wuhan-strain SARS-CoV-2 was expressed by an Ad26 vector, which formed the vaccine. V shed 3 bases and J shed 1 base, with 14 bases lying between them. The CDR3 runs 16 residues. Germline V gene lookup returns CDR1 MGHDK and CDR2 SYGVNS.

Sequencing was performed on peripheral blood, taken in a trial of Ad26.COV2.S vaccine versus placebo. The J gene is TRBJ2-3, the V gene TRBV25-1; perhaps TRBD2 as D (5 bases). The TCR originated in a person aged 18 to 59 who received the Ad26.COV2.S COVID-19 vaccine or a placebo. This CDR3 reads CASSDGSRAGTDTQYF. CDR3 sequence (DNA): TGTGCCAGCAGTGATGGTTCGAGGGCAGGCACAGATACGCAGTATTTT. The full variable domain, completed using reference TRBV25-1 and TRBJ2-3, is EADIYQTPRYLVIGTGKKITLECSQTMGHDKMYWYQQDPGMELHLIHYSYGVNSTEKGDLSSESTVSRIRTEHFPLTLESARPSHTSQYLCASSDGSRAGTDTQYFGPGTRLTVL.